Listed below are T cell receptor beta chains from one sample, sequenced in a study of cytomegalovirus exposure and HLA in healthy donors. Repertoires were generated with immunoSEQ multiplex PCR, while TCRdb's copy carries only in-frame clones and drops some. Of around 200,000 clones listed, 70% to 80% are singletons. The sample comprised PBMCs. These TCRs come from a woman aged 55-69 years in good health and CMV-seropositive. Each CDR3 is given with its conserved first and last residue. Each record gives: D gene, V gene, CDR3 length, clone size, J gene, CDR3 protein, CDR3 DNA. The D gene is left open where the match is weak. Size tells how often a clone was seen (once, few, many) or the class of an expanded clone, and some rows leave it out.

>TRBD2|TRBV7-9|16|NA|TRBJ2-2
CASSPTSGRGTGELFF
TGTGCCAGCAGCCCGACTAGCGGGAGGGGGACCGGGGAGCTGTTTTTT
>TRBD2|TRBV30|12|once|TRBJ2-7
CAWLGRENEQYF
TGTGCCTGGCTCGGGCGGGAGAACGAGCAGTACTTC
>TRBD2|TRBV19|14|NA|TRBJ2-3
CASSILAGTDTQYF
TGTGCCAGTAGTATCCTAGCGGGCACAGATACGCAGTATTTT
>NA|TRBV5-1|14|NA|TRBJ2-5
CASLGVSEGQTQYF
TGCGCCAGCTTGGGGGTCTCGGAGGGACAGACCCAGTACTTC
>TRBD2|TRBV7-2|13|NA|TRBJ2-7
CASSRTSGYEQYF
TGTGCCAGCAGCCGGACTAGCGGGTACGAGCAGTACTTC
>TRBD2|TRBV5-1|15|NA|TRBJ2-3
CASSQTSGPVDTQYF
TGCGCCAGCAGCCAGACTAGCGGCCCCGTAGATACGCAGTATTTT
>TRBD1|TRBV7-8|15|NA|TRBJ1-1
CASSLRTGWNTEAFF
TGTGCCAGCAGCTTACGGACAGGGTGGAACACTGAAGCTTTCTTT
>NA|TRBV7-2|13|NA|TRBJ2-1
CASSLIRRGEQFF
TGTGCCAGCAGCTTAATAAGGCGGGGCGAGCAGTTCTTC
>NA|TRBV7-8|15|NA|TRBJ2-7
CASSLETGSFYEQYF
TGTGCCAGCAGCTTAGAAACAGGGTCATTCTACGAGCAGTACTTC
>TRBD1|TRBV29-1|14|NA|TRBJ2-5
CSVGGTGSQETQYF
TGCAGCGTTGGGGGGACAGGGTCCCAAGAGACCCAGTACTTC
>NA|TRBV11-3|14|once|TRBJ2-1
CASSLTVLGGEQFF
TGTGCCAGCAGCTTAACGGTGTTGGGGGGAGAGCAGTTCTTC
>TRBD1|TRBV5-4|15|NA|TRBJ2-1
CASSYGTATYNEQFF
TGTGCCAGCAGCTACGGGACAGCTACCTACAATGAGCAGTTCTTC
>TRBD2|TRBV5-1|18|NA|TRBJ2-5
CASSFITPGLAGSETQYF
TGCGCCAGCAGCTTTATAACCCCGGGACTAGCGGGGTCGGAGACCCAGTACTTC
>TRBD2|TRBV5-1|16|few|TRBJ2-1
CASSSEGGGTYNEQFF
TGCGCCAGCAGCTCGGAGGGCGGGGGAACCTACAATGAGCAGTTCTTC
>NA|TRBV4-2|15|NA|TRBJ1-2
CASSQPESGGPGYTF
TGTGCCAGCAGCCAACCAGAGAGCGGGGGGCCTGGCTACACCTTC
>NA|TRBV5-1|14|NA|TRBJ2-1
CASSSRQSYNEQFF
TGCGCCAGCAGCTCCCGACAGTCTTACAATGAGCAGTTCTTC